This T cell receptor (beta chain) was recorded in a study of Tregs in tolerant kidney transplant recipients. Study information: Sorting of CD4+CD25+CD127- cells followed roughly 3-day belatacept mixed lymphocyte reactions, sometimes with approximately 5-day graft donor restimulation. Sorting used antibodies to exclude donor cells.

Remarks on this clone: Its target is not known.

Study-wide points: Few patients were studied, so findings need validation in larger groups.

CDR3 length equals 14 residues. V dropped 3 bases and J dropped 8; count of bases not matched to a gene: 7. Germline CDR1 MNHNS, CDR2 SASEGT. Clones were sequenced by immunoSEQ multiplex PCR, and TCRdb holds only the in-frame ones, with some missing. Of just over 30,000 clones detected, over 65% appear once; the ten largest clones hold 2% to 2.5%. The chain couples TRBV6-1 to TRBJ2-1; 7 nucleotides match TRBD2. The sequenced sample consisted of Tregs from blood cultured with allogeneic cells. This TCR was recovered from a human donor in good health. The CDR3 DNA is TGTGCCAGCAGTGATGGACTAGTCAGGGATGAGCAGTTCTTC. Translation gives CASSDGLVRDEQFF.